A selection of T cell receptor beta chains follows, all from one sample in a study of blood T cell repertoires in COVID-19. Data came from immunoSEQ multiplex PCR; TCRdb stores just in-frame clones and leaves some out. The sample contains more than 200,000 clones, roughly 80% of which appear only once. The sequenced material came from peripheral blood. The receptors derive from a woman older than 75 with acute or convalescent COVID-19. The CDR3 runs from the conserved cysteine through the conserved F or W. A D gene is named only where the DNA matches it firmly. Clone size, where shown, is once, few, many, or a class for clones that have expanded.

cdr3_nt: TGTGCCAGCAGCTCCATCCAGGGTACAGGGGAGCTGTTTTTT
cdr3_aa: CASSSIQGTGELFF
clone_size: -
v_call: TRBV7-8
j_call: TRBJ2-2
d_call: -

cdr3_nt: TGTGCCACTTCCAGCGGGGCGAGGTCAGATACGCAGTATTTT
cdr3_aa: CATSSGARSDTQYF
clone_size: -
v_call: TRBV19
j_call: TRBJ2-3
d_call: TRBD2

cdr3_nt: TGTGCCAGCAGCCGGGGCGGGACAGGCAATAATGAGCAGTTCTTC
cdr3_aa: CASSRGGTGNNEQFF
clone_size: -
v_call: TRBV5-4
j_call: TRBJ2-1
d_call: TRBD1

cdr3_nt: TGTGCCACCAGCACCCTAGCGGGAGGACTCACAGATACGCAGTATTTT
cdr3_aa: CATSTLAGGLTDTQYF
clone_size: -
v_call: TRBV15
j_call: TRBJ2-3
d_call: TRBD2

cdr3_nt: TGTGCCAGCAGCCCCGGGGGGCCAGATACGCAGTATTTT
cdr3_aa: CASSPGGPDTQYF
clone_size: -
v_call: TRBV6-5
j_call: TRBJ2-3
d_call: -

cdr3_nt: TGTGCCAGCAGCTTAGACCGCTGGGACACCAGCTCTGGAAACACCATATATTTT
cdr3_aa: CASSLDRWDTSSGNTIYF
clone_size: -
v_call: TRBV11-2
j_call: TRBJ1-3
d_call: -

cdr3_nt: TGTGCCAGTAACCCCGGGACTACAAACAATGAGCAGTTCTTC
cdr3_aa: CASNPGTTNNEQFF
clone_size: few
v_call: TRBV19
j_call: TRBJ2-1
d_call: TRBD2

cdr3_nt: TGTGCCAGTAGTAACAGACTAGCGGGGACAGATACGCAGTATTTT
cdr3_aa: CASSNRLAGTDTQYF
clone_size: once
v_call: TRBV19
j_call: TRBJ2-3
d_call: TRBD2

cdr3_nt: TGTGCCAGCAGGACTCGACAGGGGGGAGAGACCCAGTACTTC
cdr3_aa: CASRTRQGGETQYF
clone_size: -
v_call: TRBV7-9
j_call: TRBJ2-5
d_call: TRBD1

cdr3_nt: TGTGCCAGCAGCCTGGGGCCGTCGATTGAGCAGTTCTTC
cdr3_aa: CASSLGPSIEQFF
clone_size: -
v_call: TRBV11-3
j_call: TRBJ2-1
d_call: -

cdr3_nt: TGTGCCAGCACCCTAGCGGGAGGGCCAGAGACCCAGTACTTC
cdr3_aa: CASTLAGGPETQYF
clone_size: -
v_call: TRBV21-1
j_call: TRBJ2-5
d_call: -

cdr3_nt: TGTGCCAGCAGCTTAGAGTCGGGACAACTAAATACGCAGTATTTT
cdr3_aa: CASSLESGQLNTQYF
clone_size: -
v_call: TRBV7-2
j_call: TRBJ2-3
d_call: -

cdr3_nt: TGTGCCAGCAGTCTCCAGGGTAGCACAGATACGCAGTATTTT
cdr3_aa: CASSLQGSTDTQYF
clone_size: once
v_call: TRBV25-1
j_call: TRBJ2-3
d_call: -

cdr3_nt: TGTGCCATCAGTGAGCCATCCCTGGGGACTAGCGGGACTGGGGAGCTGTTTTTT
cdr3_aa: CAISEPSLGTSGTGELFF
clone_size: -
v_call: TRBV10-3
j_call: TRBJ2-2
d_call: TRBD2

cdr3_nt: TGTGCCAGCAGTGAAGAGGGACTGGTGTTT
cdr3_aa: CASSEEGLVF
clone_size: -
v_call: TRBV2
j_call: TRBJ1-6
d_call: -

cdr3_nt: TGTGCCAGCAGCCCTGGCGGAGGGGGCGCGGAGCGGTATGGCTACACCTTC
cdr3_aa: CASSPGGGGAERYGYTF
clone_size: once
v_call: TRBV5-4
j_call: TRBJ1-2
d_call: TRBD1

cdr3_nt: TGTGCCAGCAGCTCCCCTTACACTGAAGCTTTCTTT
cdr3_aa: CASSSPYTEAFF
clone_size: -
v_call: TRBV5-4
j_call: TRBJ1-1
d_call: -

cdr3_nt: TGCGCCAGCAGCTACCAGGACAGCTTCACTGAAGCTTTCTTT
cdr3_aa: CASSYQDSFTEAFF
clone_size: -
v_call: TRBV5-1
j_call: TRBJ1-1
d_call: -

cdr3_nt: TGTGCCAGCAGTGCCGAGGGTTTGGAAAAACTGTTTTTT
cdr3_aa: CASSAEGLEKLFF
clone_size: -
v_call: TRBV2
j_call: TRBJ1-4
d_call: -

cdr3_nt: TGTGCCAGCACTGGGGACAGGTGGAATTCACCCCTCCACTTT
cdr3_aa: CASTGDRWNSPLHF
clone_size: -
v_call: TRBV9
j_call: TRBJ1-6
d_call: TRBD1

cdr3_nt: TGTGCCAGCAGTTTAGGGGGAGACCAGCCCCAGCATTTT
cdr3_aa: CASSLGGDQPQHF
clone_size: once
v_call: TRBV12-3/TRBV12-4
j_call: TRBJ1-5
d_call: -

cdr3_nt: TGTGCCAGCAGCGTTGGACAGACTAACTATGGCTACACCTTC
cdr3_aa: CASSVGQTNYGYTF
clone_size: few
v_call: TRBV28
j_call: TRBJ1-2
d_call: -

cdr3_nt: TGTGCCAGCAGTACACGGGACAGGGAAAAAGCTTTCTTT
cdr3_aa: CASSTRDREKAFF
clone_size: -
v_call: TRBV6-7
j_call: TRBJ1-1
d_call: TRBD1

cdr3_nt: TGTGCCAGCAGTGAAGCGAGGGTGGATAATTCACCCCTCCACTTT
cdr3_aa: CASSEARVDNSPLHF
clone_size: -
v_call: TRBV2
j_call: TRBJ1-6
d_call: -

cdr3_nt: TGTGCCAGCAGTGAAAGTGGGGGGGAAAAACTGTTTTTT
cdr3_aa: CASSESGGEKLFF
clone_size: -
v_call: TRBV2
j_call: TRBJ1-4
d_call: -

cdr3_nt: TGTGCCAGCAGTTTAGGGTTCAGGGCAGGTCAGCCCCAGCATTTT
cdr3_aa: CASSLGFRAGQPQHF
clone_size: -
v_call: TRBV28
j_call: TRBJ1-5
d_call: -

cdr3_nt: TGTGCCAGCAGCCTTCCACCAGGTGAAGCTTTCTTT
cdr3_aa: CASSLPPGEAFF
clone_size: few
v_call: TRBV3-1/TRBV3-2
j_call: TRBJ1-1
d_call: -

cdr3_nt: TGTGCCAGCAGCAACAACAGGGGGTTGGATGGCTACACCTTC
cdr3_aa: CASSNNRGLDGYTF
clone_size: -
v_call: TRBV6-5
j_call: TRBJ1-2
d_call: TRBD1

cdr3_nt: TGTGCCAGCAGCCTCGGGACATCTAGCAATCAGCCCCAGCATTTT
cdr3_aa: CASSLGTSSNQPQHF
clone_size: -
v_call: TRBV27
j_call: TRBJ1-5
d_call: -

cdr3_nt: TGTGCCAGCAGTGTGCAGGGGACTTCACCCCTCCACTTT
cdr3_aa: CASSVQGTSPLHF
clone_size: -
v_call: TRBV2
j_call: TRBJ1-6
d_call: -

cdr3_nt: TGTGCCAGCAGCTCGATAACAGGGGGCTCCTACAATGAGCAGTTCTTC
cdr3_aa: CASSSITGGSYNEQFF
clone_size: -
v_call: TRBV5-6
j_call: TRBJ2-1
d_call: TRBD1

cdr3_nt: TGTGCCAGCAGCCTTACAGGGGGCGGGAGAGGGACCCAGTACTTC
cdr3_aa: CASSLTGGGRGTQYF
clone_size: few
v_call: TRBV2
j_call: TRBJ2-5
d_call: TRBD1

cdr3_nt: TGCAGTGGTAGTCGGGAGGGTTACGAGCAGTACTTC
cdr3_aa: CSGSREGYEQYF
clone_size: -
v_call: TRBV20-1
j_call: TRBJ2-7
d_call: TRBD2

cdr3_nt: TGTGCCAGTAGTGCCCGGGACAGCCTTAATTCACCCCTCCACTTT
cdr3_aa: CASSARDSLNSPLHF
clone_size: few
v_call: TRBV19
j_call: TRBJ1-6
d_call: TRBD1

cdr3_nt: TGTGCCAGCAGCTCAAGCGGGACAGGGGCAGAGCAGTACTTC
cdr3_aa: CASSSSGTGAEQYF
clone_size: -
v_call: TRBV7-6
j_call: TRBJ2-7
d_call: TRBD1

cdr3_nt: TGTGCCAGCAGCTTGGGAGCCGGGGGTAATCAGCCCCAGCATTTT
cdr3_aa: CASSLGAGGNQPQHF
clone_size: -
v_call: TRBV5-8
j_call: TRBJ1-5
d_call: -

cdr3_nt: TGCGCCAGCAAGAGCCAGGCAGACTCCTACGAGCAGTACTTC
cdr3_aa: CASKSQADSYEQYF
clone_size: -
v_call: TRBV5-1
j_call: TRBJ2-7
d_call: -

cdr3_nt: TGCAGCGTTGAAGACCGTAGACAGGGGGGTCAAGAGACCCAGTACTTC
cdr3_aa: CSVEDRRQGGQETQYF
clone_size: -
v_call: TRBV29-1
j_call: TRBJ2-5
d_call: TRBD1

cdr3_nt: TGTGCCAGCAGTCCAAACAGGGGTAGCAATCAGCCCCAGCATTTT
cdr3_aa: CASSPNRGSNQPQHF
clone_size: -
v_call: TRBV11-2
j_call: TRBJ1-5
d_call: TRBD1

cdr3_nt: TGTGCCAGCAGCGTAGTTCCGGGGAGTAGCGGGGGCGAGCAGTACTTC
cdr3_aa: CASSVVPGSSGGEQYF
clone_size: -
v_call: TRBV9
j_call: TRBJ2-7
d_call: TRBD2

cdr3_nt: TGTGCCAGCAGCCCGACTAGCGGGGGCTACAATGAGCAGTTCTTC
cdr3_aa: CASSPTSGGYNEQFF
clone_size: few
v_call: TRBV14
j_call: TRBJ2-1
d_call: TRBD2

cdr3_nt: TGTGCCAGCAGCATGGGGACAGGGGGCTCGGTCGCTTTCTTT
cdr3_aa: CASSMGTGGSVAFF
clone_size: -
v_call: TRBV5-5
j_call: TRBJ1-1
d_call: TRBD1

cdr3_nt: TGTGCCATCAGTGAGTCGGGACAGGGCTTGCACAATGAGCAGTTCTTC
cdr3_aa: CAISESGQGLHNEQFF
clone_size: -
v_call: TRBV10-3
j_call: TRBJ2-1
d_call: TRBD1

cdr3_nt: TGTGCCAGCAGCAAAAGGACTAGCGGGGGCCCGGATGAGCAGTTCTTC
cdr3_aa: CASSKRTSGGPDEQFF
clone_size: -
v_call: TRBV3-1/TRBV3-2
j_call: TRBJ2-1
d_call: TRBD2

cdr3_nt: TGCGCCAGCAGCCAGGGGACAGGGGCCACTGAAGCTTTCTTT
cdr3_aa: CASSQGTGATEAFF
clone_size: -
v_call: TRBV4-1
j_call: TRBJ1-1
d_call: TRBD1

cdr3_nt: TGCGCCAGCAGCCAAGTTTTGGCAGGGGGGAATTCACCCCTCCACTTT
cdr3_aa: CASSQVLAGGNSPLHF
clone_size: -
v_call: TRBV4-1
j_call: TRBJ1-6
d_call: TRBD1

cdr3_nt: TGTGCCAGCAGCGTAGCAGGACAGGGTTATGGCTACACCTTC
cdr3_aa: CASSVAGQGYGYTF
clone_size: -
v_call: TRBV9
j_call: TRBJ1-2
d_call: TRBD1

cdr3_nt: TGCAGTGCTAATGATCCGGGACAGGGGGGCTGGAATGAGCAGTTCTTC
cdr3_aa: CSANDPGQGGWNEQFF
clone_size: -
v_call: TRBV20-1
j_call: TRBJ2-1
d_call: TRBD1

cdr3_nt: TGTGCCAGCAGCCCAACCCTGACAGGGGAGACTTTCTTT
cdr3_aa: CASSPTLTGETFF
clone_size: -
v_call: TRBV28
j_call: TRBJ1-1
d_call: TRBD1

cdr3_nt: TGTGCCAGCAGCGTAGACATAACTAACTATGGCTACACCTTC
cdr3_aa: CASSVDITNYGYTF
clone_size: -
v_call: TRBV9
j_call: TRBJ1-2
d_call: -

cdr3_nt: TGTGCCAGCAGCAATAGCGGGAGGGCCACCGGGGAGCTGTTTTTT
cdr3_aa: CASSNSGRATGELFF
clone_size: -
v_call: TRBV7-6
j_call: TRBJ2-2
d_call: TRBD2

cdr3_nt: TGTGCCAGCAGCCACCGGACAGGGGGCATAATTGGGACTAGCGGGAAAAGCTCCTACGAGCAGTACTTC
cdr3_aa: CASSHRTGGIIGTSGKSSYEQYF
clone_size: -
v_call: TRBV14
j_call: TRBJ2-7
d_call: TRBD2

cdr3_nt: TGTGCCAGCGGAGCCTCGGATAATGAAAAACTGTTTTTT
cdr3_aa: CASGASDNEKLFF
clone_size: -
v_call: TRBV11-2
j_call: TRBJ1-4
d_call: -